This T cell receptor (beta chain) was documented in a study of cytotoxic CD8 clonotypes in ibrutinib-treated CLL. Across the whole study: Across the patients, some ten were relapsed/refractory, 15 treatment-naive and 17 to 18 IGHV unmutated. Study conclusions and caveats: Elevated clonality accompanied ibrutinib response, with a return toward baseline values at progression.

The germline V gene has CDR1 MGHRA and CDR2 YSYEKL. V was cut by 1 base and J by 0 bases, with 5 bases left in between. The CDR3 is 14 amino acids. Worth noting for this clone: Its antigen is unidentified.

Deep sequencing aimed at 1 in 200,000 to 1 in 1 million T cells' resolution. Measured with immunoSEQ multiplex PCR; TCRdb has only the in-frame clones, and not every one. The sample holds some 130,000 clones; roughly 85% are singletons and the top ten take around 2.1%. This TCR derives from a human donor with chronic lymphocytic leukemia. The genes are TRBV4-1 and TRBJ2-3, with D hard to call. The source material was PBMCs, sampled after 24 months of ibrutinib treatment. The CDR3 protein is CASSQGSSTDTQYF. CDR3 in DNA: TGCGCCAGCAGCCAAGGGAGTAGCACAGATACGCAGTATTTT.